This is a list of T cell receptor beta chains from one sample in a study of technical replicates of blood from a few donors. Libraries were prepared by immunoSEQ multiplex PCR; TCRdb keeps only in-frame clonotypes and omits some of them. This table has 55,000 to 75,000 clones, 90% to 95% appearing once. Sequencing was done on a sample of PBMCs. The receptor source for this set is a human donor in good health. Some clones in this sample may be carry-over from other donors' samples. The CDR3 runs from the conserved cysteine through the conserved F or W. Each record gives: V gene, J gene, clone size, D gene, CDR3 protein, CDR3 DNA. The D gene is left open where the match is weak. Clone size appears in some rows only: once, few, many, or a class for an expanded clone.

TRBV6-1	TRBJ1-2	.	.	CASKRQSYGYTF	TGTGCCAGCAAGAGGCAGAGCTATGGCTACACCTTC
TRBV19	TRBJ1-2	.	.	CASSRLGQENYGYTF	TGTGCCAGTAGTCGCTTGGGACAAGAGAACTATGGCTACACCTTC
TRBV27	TRBJ1-5	.	.	CASSSSEPGDQPQHF	TGTGCCAGCAGTTCGTCAGAGCCAGGGGATCAGCCCCAGCATTTT
TRBV10-3	TRBJ1-5	.	.	CAISEWGVRNQPQHF	TGTGCCATCAGTGAGTGGGGGGTAAGGAATCAGCCCCAGCATTTT
TRBV6-1	TRBJ2-5	.	.	CASSFSWETQYF	TGTGCCAGCAGTTTTAGCTGGGAGACCCAGTACTTC
TRBV19	TRBJ2-3	few	TRBD2	CASSRTGDGAGGGNTQYF	TGTGCCAGTAGTCGGACCGGGGATGGAGCGGGGGGTGGAAATACGCAGTATTTT
TRBV12-5	TRBJ2-6	.	TRBD1	CASGLQSDRVDPGANVLTF	TGTGCTAGTGGTTTGCAGTCGGACAGGGTTGACCCTGGGGCCAACGTCCTGACTTTC
TRBV6-5	TRBJ2-7	.	.	CASTEGSGEQYF	TGTGCCAGCACCGAGGGTTCGGGGGAGCAGTACTTC
TRBV21-1	TRBJ2-1	.	.	CASSAKYASGNYNEQFF	TGTGCCAGCAGCGCAAAATATGCTAGCGGGAACTACAATGAGCAGTTCTTC
TRBV5-1	TRBJ2-1	.	.	CASSFADIQFF	TGCGCCAGCAGCTTCGCGGACATCCAGTTCTTC
TRBV4-1	TRBJ2-7	once	.	CASSQDTRFAHEQYF	TGCGCCAGCAGCCAAGATACTAGGTTTGCCCACGAGCAGTACTTC
TRBV2	TRBJ2-2	.	TRBD2	CASSVGAGGPSGELFF	TGTGCCAGCAGTGTGGGAGCGGGAGGGCCATCCGGGGAGCTGTTTTTT
TRBV7-7	TRBJ2-1	few	TRBD1	CASSWDRETEQFF	TGTGCCAGCAGCTGGGACAGGGAGACTGAGCAGTTCTTC